One and the same sample provided the 24 T cell receptor beta chains below, sequenced in a study of metastatic and nonmetastatic thyroid tumors (dated by TCRdb to 2018 to 2021). No patient had received any treatment before thyroid surgery. Libraries were constructed by PCR. The listed sequencing device is Illumina HiSeq 4000. Using fastp trimming at Q25 and MiXCR clonotype assembly, TCRdb reanalyzed the public sequencing data and kept in-frame beta chains. Across this sample there are about 7,800 clones, with 25% to 30% seen only once. The ten biggest clones cover around 20% of the sample. Sequencing was performed on adjacent normal tissue. Every receptor here comes from a female donor with papillary thyroid cancer or a benign thyroid nodule (not recorded which). Some clones in this sample may be carry-over from other donors' samples.

The J gene is TRBJ2-7, the V gene TRBV27; 10 bases line up with TRBD1. CDR3 length: 14 residues. Per germline, CDR1 MNHEY and CDR2 SMNVEV (reference sequence). Trimming at V came to 8 bases and at J to 6 bases, leaving 10 bases not matched to a gene. The DNA for the CDR3 is TGTGCCAGCTCAAGTCGGGACAGGGGAAGCGAGCAGTACTTC. It specifies CASSSRDRGSEQYF.

This clone came up a few times. The J gene is TRBJ2-1, the V gene TRBV6-2 or TRBV6-3; weak D call: TRBD2 (5 bases). V shed 2 bases and J shed 7 bases, with 15 bases lying between them. The CDR3 extends over 15 amino acids. Looked up from germline, CDR1 is MNHEY and CDR2 is SVGEGT. The CDR3 DNA reads as TGTGCCAGCAGTTACGGAGGATGGGGAAGTAATGAGCAGTTCTTC. This sequence encodes CASSYGGWGSNEQFF.

This chain joins TRBV6-2 or TRBV6-3 and TRBJ1-2; 7 bases align to TRBD1. The CDR3 runs to 16 residues. The V gene's germline CDR1 is MNHEY and CDR2 SVGEGT. Germline trimming cut 2 bases from V and 4 bases from J; bases unmatched to any gene: 10. This CDR3 reads CASSYDARQGSYGYTF. In DNA, the CDR3 is TGTGCCAGCAGTTACGATGCCCGACAGGGAAGCTATGGCTACACCTTC.

This clone qualifies as medium-sized. J is TRBJ1-1 and V is TRBV10-2, with unresolved D. Germline values: CDR1 WSHSY, CDR2 SAAADI. V lost 6 bases and J lost 4, with 18 bases in between. The CDR3 is 15 amino acids. The CDR3 spells CASRRRGGKLTEAFF. As DNA, the CDR3 is TGCGCCAGCAGGCGGCGGGGAGGGAAACTCACTGAAGCTTTCTTT.

On this clone itself: Germline and junction disagree at one end, which may indicate a read error. V and J are TRBV20-1 and TRBJ2-7, with a weak D call TRBD1 (5 bases). The length of the CDR3 is 14 residues. Germline loops: CDR1 DFQATT, CDR2 SNEGSKA (reference sequence). As DNA, the CDR3 is TGCAGTGCAAGACGTGAAGGGGCGCTTTACGAGCATTACTTC. This encodes CSARREGALYEHYF.

The CDR3 is CASSPRLSGSLGDTQYF. In nucleotides, the CDR3 is TGTGCCAGCAGCCCACGACTGAGCGGGAGTTTGGGAGATACGCAGTATTTT. V gene TRBV11-1 combines with J gene TRBJ2-3, with 8 bases aligning to TRBD2. V was pared by 5 bases and J by 5 bases, with 15 bases of the junction left unmatched. Germline CDR1 and CDR2: SGHAT and FQDESV (reference sequence). CDR3 length: 17 amino acids.

This clone is medium-sized by share. This chain connects TRBV15 to TRBJ1-2; possibly TRBD1 for D (5 bases). The CDR3 consists of 12 residues. Germline CDR1 reads LNHNV; CDR2 reads YYDKDF (reference sequence). Trimming took off 2 bases at V and 8 bases at J, with 9 bases between the two ends. The CDR3 is CATSRQGSGYTF. CDR3 sequence (DNA): TGTGCCACCAGCAGACAGGGTTCGGGCTACACCTTC.

This clone was seen many times. The V gene is TRBV30, the J gene TRBJ2-2; no reliable D call. Germline CDR1 and CDR2: GTSNPN and SVGIG (reference sequence). The CDR3 loop spans 15 amino acids. V shed 0 bases and J shed 0 bases, with 8 bases lying between them. The CDR3 loop reads CAWSVGYTNTGELFF. Written as DNA, the CDR3 is TGTGCCTGGAGTGTTGGTTACACGAACACCGGGGAGCTGTTTTTT. The complete variable domain, with remaining parts taken from reference TRBV30 and TRBJ2-2, reads SQTIHQWPATLVQPVGSPLSLECTVEGTSNPNLYWYRQAAGRGLQLLFYSVGIGQISSEVPQNLSASRPQDRQFILSSKKLLLSDSGFYLCAWSVGYTNTGELFFGEGSRLTVL.

This sequence joins TRBV15 and TRBJ2-7; 11 nucleotides align to TRBD2. The CDR3 covers 18 residues. V shed 0 bases and J 5 bases; nucleotides not matched to a gene: 12. CDR1 and CDR2 from the germline V gene are LNHNV and YYDKDF (reference sequence). The CDR3 reads CATSRDELAGVRMDEQYF. CDR3 in DNA: TGTGCCACCAGCAGAGATGAACTAGCGGGAGTACGTATGGACGAGCAGTACTTC.

This clone was recorded many times. The rearrangement joins TRBV3-1 to TRBJ2-7; D might be TRBD1 (5 bases). The CDR3 sequence is 13 residues long. Trimming left V 3 bases short and J 2 bases short, with 8 bases between. Germline lookup yields CDR1 LGHDT and CDR2 YNNKEL (reference sequence). CDR3 region: CASSQTTAYEQYF. The CDR3 bases are TGTGCCAGCAGCCAGACGACAGCCTACGAGCAGTACTTC.

By its share, this clone is medium-sized (0.01 to 0.1%). The chain is built from TRBV6-4 and TRBJ1-4; D is unclear. The CDR3 spans 14 residues. Trimming left V 11 bases short and J 5 bases short, with 18 bases between. Germline V lookup: CDR1 MRHNA, CDR2 SNTAGT. Here the CDR3 reads CAPKVKRRNEKLFF. CDR3 nucleotide sequence: TGTGCCCCCAAGGTCAAGAGGAGGAATGAAAAACTGTTTTTT.

In this sample, this clone turned up a few times. This chain links TRBV2 with TRBJ1-2; TRBD1 matches at 9 bases. This CDR3 has 12 amino acids. Trimming at V came to 8 bases and at J to 5 bases, leaving 3 bases not matched to a gene. Per the germline V gene, CDR1 is SNHLY and CDR2 is FYNNEI. The CDR3 DNA reads as TGTGCCAGCGGACAGGGGCCGTATGGCTACACCTTC. Translated: CASGQGPYGYTF.

V usage is TRBV4-1 and J usage is TRBJ1-5; no clear D. Germline V gives CDR1 MGHRA, CDR2 YSYEKL. This CDR3 region has 16 residues. V was trimmed by 1 base and J by 9 bases, leaving 19 bases between them. The CDR3 reads CASSQGGTRWRVPQHF. The CDR3 bases are TGCGCCAGCAGCCAAGGGGGTACAAGGTGGCGAGTGCCCCAGCATTTT.

This clone counts as medium-sized. The J gene is TRBJ2-5, the V gene TRBV6-1; perhaps TRBD1 as D (5 bases). Germline V gene lookup returns CDR1 MNHNS and CDR2 SASEGT. This CDR3 contains 13 residues. V was shortened by 5 bases and J by 0 bases, with 7 bases between the two germline ends. The CDR3 here is CASSKTDQETQYF. The CDR3 bases are TGTGCCAGCAGTAAGACAGACCAAGAGACCCAGTACTTC.

In the case of this clone: Compared with germline, one end of the junction differs, possibly owing to a read error. V and J are TRBV30 and TRBJ1-2; the match to TRBD1 covers 8 bases. This CDR3 comprises 12 residues. Germline V gene data show CDR1 as GTSNPN and CDR2 as SVGIG (reference sequence). CDR3 sequence (DNA): TGTTCCTGGAGTGGACAGGGTTTTGGCTACACCTTC. It specifies CSWSGQGFGYTF. The entire variable domain, with the rest obtained from reference TRBV30 and TRBJ1-2, is as follows: SQTIHQWPATLVQPVGSPLSLECTVEGTSNPNLYWYRQAAGRGLQLLFYSVGIGQISSEVPQNLSASRPQDRQFILSSKKLLLSDSGFYLCSWSGQGFGYTFGSGTRLTVV.

This clone was observed many times. This sequence may be a read error, since a much larger clone differs from it by one base. This likely comes from a read error, as the CDR3 has no conserved phenylalanine or tryptophan at its end. The CDR3 region is CASSPRHYEQFV. CDR3 nucleotide sequence: TGTGCCAGCAGCCCCAGACACTATGAGCAGTTCGTC. The chain couples TRBV2 to TRBJ2-1; no firm D call. Trimming stripped 6 bases from V and 8 bases from J, with 11 bases between. The CDR3 sequence is 12 residues long. Germline V gene sequence: CDR1 SNHLY, CDR2 FYNNEI.

The chain carries TRBV11-2 and TRBJ2-7, with a tentative D call TRBD2 (5 bases). CDR1 and CDR2 from the germline V gene are SGHAT and FQNNGV. The CDR3 runs to 13 residues. V lost 0 bases, J lost 10 bases, and 13 bases lay in between. CDR3 coding DNA: TGTGCCAGCAGCTTAGAACCACGGGGTGTACAGTACTTC. It encodes CASSLEPRGVQYF.

This clone was detected a few times. The chain combines TRBV6-1 with TRBJ1-5; D is possibly TRBD1 (5 bases). There are 17 residues in the CDR3. Germline V gives CDR1 MNHNS, CDR2 SASEGT. Trimming stripped 1 base from V and 7 bases from J, with 20 bases between. The CDR3 here is CASSEGGGSGSRQPQHF. In DNA form, the CDR3 reads TGTGCCAGCAGTGAAGGTGGGGGGAGCGGGTCTAGACAGCCCCAGCATTTT.

V gene TRBV30 combines with J gene TRBJ2-6; D remains unclear. This CDR3 has 11 amino acids. Trimming left V 1 base short and J 5 bases short, with 0 bases between. The germline V gene has CDR1 GTSNPN and CDR2 SVGIG (reference sequence). CDR3 protein: CAWSGANVLTF. The CDR3, as DNA: TGTGCCTGGAGTGGGGCCAACGTCCTGACTTTC.

The V gene is TRBV11-3, the J gene TRBJ2-2, with TRBD1 matching 9 bases. V dropped 2 bases and J dropped 6; count of bases not matched to a gene: 7. CDR1 SGHNT and CDR2 YENEEA come from the germline V gene. The CDR3 loop spans 16 amino acids. The CDR3 nucleotides read TGTGCCAGCAGCTTAAAGACAGGGGGTTTCGCCGGGGAGCTGTTTTTT. This codes for CASSLKTGGFAGELFF.

The CDR3 DNA reads as TGCAGTGCGACGGCCGGGGGTGCCTACGAGCAGTACGTC. Protein: CSATAGGAYEQYV. The J gene is TRBJ2-7, the V gene TRBV20-1, with TRBD2 as a possible D gene (6 bases). The CDR3 consists of 13 residues. The V gene's germline CDR1 is DFQATT and CDR2 SNEGSKA (reference sequence). V lost 6 bases and J lost 2, with 14 bases in between.

This clone was observed many times. This sequence joins TRBV20-1 and TRBJ2-4, with D possibly matching TRBD2 (6 bases). Germline V gives CDR1 DFQATT, CDR2 SNEGSKA (reference sequence). This CDR3 has 14 residues. V was clipped by 0 bases and J by 6 bases, with 12 bases between them. In DNA form, the CDR3 reads TGCAGTGCTAGAGATCCCGGGAGTGGAAACATTCAGTACTTC. Translating it yields CSARDPGSGNIQYF.

Note on this clone: At one of its ends the junction is not consistent with the germline gene, which may arise from a read error. The chain has TRBV9 and TRBJ2-5; 11 nucleotides agree with TRBD2. Germline CDR1 and CDR2: SGDLS and YYNGEE. The CDR3 loop spans 15 amino acids. The CDR3 DNA is TGTACCAGCGGCGTGACTAGCGGGGAACAAGAGACCCAGTACTTC. Amino acids: CTSGVTSGEQETQYF.

The sample holds many counts of this clone. This chain connects TRBV9 to TRBJ2-5; 10 bases agree with TRBD2. Germline CDR1 reads SGDLS; CDR2 reads YYNGEE. V trimming: 4 bases; J trimming: 5 bases; junction bases outside the gene matches: 8. The CDR3 extends over 15 amino acids. CDR3 nucleotides: TGTGCCAGCAGCCTGAGAGCGGGAGGGCCGGAGACCCAGTACTTC. Its translation is CASSLRAGGPETQYF.